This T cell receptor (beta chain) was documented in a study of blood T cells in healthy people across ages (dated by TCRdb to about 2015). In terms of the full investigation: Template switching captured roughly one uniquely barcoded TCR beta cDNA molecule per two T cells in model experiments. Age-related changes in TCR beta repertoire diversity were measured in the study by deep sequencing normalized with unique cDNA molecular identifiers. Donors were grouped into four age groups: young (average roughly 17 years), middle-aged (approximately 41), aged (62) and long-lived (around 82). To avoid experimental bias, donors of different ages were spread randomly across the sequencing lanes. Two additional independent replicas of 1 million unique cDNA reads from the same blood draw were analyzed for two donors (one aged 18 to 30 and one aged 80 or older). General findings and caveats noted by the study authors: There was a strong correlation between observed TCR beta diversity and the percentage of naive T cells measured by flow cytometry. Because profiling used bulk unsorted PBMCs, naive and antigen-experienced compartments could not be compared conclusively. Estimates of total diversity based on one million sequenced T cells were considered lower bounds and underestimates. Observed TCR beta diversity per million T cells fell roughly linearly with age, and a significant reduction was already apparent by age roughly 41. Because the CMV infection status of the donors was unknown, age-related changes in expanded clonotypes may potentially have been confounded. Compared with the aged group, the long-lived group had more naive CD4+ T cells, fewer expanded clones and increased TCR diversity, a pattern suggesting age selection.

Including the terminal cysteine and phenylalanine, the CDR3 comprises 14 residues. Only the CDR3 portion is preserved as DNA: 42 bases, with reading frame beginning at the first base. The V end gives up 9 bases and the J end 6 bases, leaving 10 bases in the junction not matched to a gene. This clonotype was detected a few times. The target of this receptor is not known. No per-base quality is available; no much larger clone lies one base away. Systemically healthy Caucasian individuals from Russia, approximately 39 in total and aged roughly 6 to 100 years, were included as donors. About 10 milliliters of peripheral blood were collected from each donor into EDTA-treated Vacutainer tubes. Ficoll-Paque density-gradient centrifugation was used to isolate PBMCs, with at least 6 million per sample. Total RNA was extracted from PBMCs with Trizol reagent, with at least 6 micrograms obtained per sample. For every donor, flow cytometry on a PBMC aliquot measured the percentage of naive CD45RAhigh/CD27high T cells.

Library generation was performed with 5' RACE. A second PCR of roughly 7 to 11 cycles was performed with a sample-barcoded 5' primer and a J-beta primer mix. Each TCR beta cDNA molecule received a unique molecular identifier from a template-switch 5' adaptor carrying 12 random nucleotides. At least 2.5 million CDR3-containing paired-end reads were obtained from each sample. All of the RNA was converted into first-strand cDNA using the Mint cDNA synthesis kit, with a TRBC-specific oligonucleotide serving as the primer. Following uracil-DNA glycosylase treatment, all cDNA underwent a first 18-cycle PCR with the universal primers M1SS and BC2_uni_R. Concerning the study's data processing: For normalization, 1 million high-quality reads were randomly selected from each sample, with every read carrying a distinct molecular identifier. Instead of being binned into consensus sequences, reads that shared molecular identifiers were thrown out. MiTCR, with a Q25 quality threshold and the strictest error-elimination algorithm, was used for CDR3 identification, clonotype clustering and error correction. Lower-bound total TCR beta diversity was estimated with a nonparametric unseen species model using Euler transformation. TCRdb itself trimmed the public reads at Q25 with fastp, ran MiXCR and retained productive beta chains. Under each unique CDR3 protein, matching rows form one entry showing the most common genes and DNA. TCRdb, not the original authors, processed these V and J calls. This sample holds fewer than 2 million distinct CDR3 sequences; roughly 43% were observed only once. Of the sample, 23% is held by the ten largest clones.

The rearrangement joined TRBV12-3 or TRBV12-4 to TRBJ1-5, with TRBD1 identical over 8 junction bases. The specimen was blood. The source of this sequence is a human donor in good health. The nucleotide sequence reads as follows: TGTGCCAGTGCCTTCGGACAGGGCAGTCAGCCCCAGCATTTT. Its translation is CASAFGQGSQPQHF.